A single sample gave rise to the 27 T cell receptor beta chains below, sequenced in a study of shared clonotypes between healthy human individuals. Profiling relied on immunoSEQ multiplex PCR, and the TCRdb table lists in-frame clones only, not all of them. The repertoire holds around 1.6 million clones, with approximately 98% as singletons. Sequenced material: naive CD4+ T cells sorted from blood. Subset given: CD45RA+ positively selected. Receptors were obtained from a man aged 25 to 40 in good health.

The chain has TRBV19 and TRBJ1-1; D is undetermined. Trimming cost V 6 bases and J 0 bases, with 14 bases left between them. The CDR3 has 15 amino acids. Germline V CDR1 and CDR2: LNHDA, SQIVND (reference sequence). The CDR3 is CASRKTSLMNTEAFF. In nucleotides, the CDR3 is TGTGCCAGTAGAAAGACAAGCCTCATGAACACTGAAGCTTTCTTT.

The chain combines TRBV5-6 with TRBJ1-2; D is unclear. Germline V CDR1 and CDR2: SGHDT, YYEEEE. Trimming pared 5 bases from V and 7 bases from J, leaving 18 bases between. The CDR3 sequence is 14 residues long. The CDR3: CASRLHGGWVGYTF. The CDR3 DNA sequence: TGTGCCAGCAGATTGCACGGCGGGTGGGTTGGCTACACCTTC. Variable domain in full (rest from reference TRBV5-6 and TRBJ1-2): DAGVTQSPTHLIKTRGQQVTLRCSPKSGHDTVSWYQQALGQGPQFIFQYYEEEERQRGNFPDRFSGHQFPNYSSELNVNALLLGDSALYLCASRLHGGWVGYTFGSGTRLTVV.

The chain combines TRBV5-5 with TRBJ1-2, with 7 bases fitting TRBD1. Germline CDR1 reads SGHKS; CDR2 reads YYEKEE (reference sequence). Germline trimming cut 0 bases from V and 7 bases from J; bases unmatched to any gene: 9. The CDR3 length is 15 residues. The CDR3 nucleotides read TGTGCCAGCAGCTTGGTTCAGGGGGGATCCGGTGGCTACACCTTC. Translated: CASSLVQGGSGGYTF.

J is TRBJ2-3 and V is TRBV25-1; 9 nucleotides match TRBD1. Per the germline V gene, CDR1 is MGHDK and CDR2 is SYGVNS. Trimming removed 4 bases from V and 4 bases from J; junction bases left unmatched: 9. This CDR3 has 16 residues. CDR3 bases: TGTGCCAGCAGTGGAACAGGGGGCTCAGGCGCAGATACGCAGTATTTT. It yields the protein CASSGTGGSGADTQYF.

The gene calls are TRBV28 and TRBJ1-2, with D unclear. Trimming stripped 2 bases from V and 0 bases from J, with 10 bases between. The germline V gene encodes CDR1 MDHEN and CDR2 SYDVKM. CDR3 size: 15 residues. CDR3: CASSLSAEANYGYTF. The CDR3 DNA sequence: TGTGCCAGCAGTTTAAGCGCCGAAGCTAACTATGGCTACACCTTC.

The chain uses TRBV29-1 and TRBJ2-1; D may be TRBD2 (5 bases). V was clipped by 7 bases and J by 0 bases, with 10 bases between them. CDR1 is SQVTM, CDR2 ANQGSEA, per germline. CDR3 size: 13 residues. As DNA, the CDR3 is TGCAGCGCCCTGAGCGGCTCCTACAATGAGCAGTTCTTC. The encoded protein is CSALSGSYNEQFF.

This clone was seen just once. J is TRBJ2-7 and V is TRBV7-6; no clear D gene. Per germline, CDR1 SGHVS and CDR2 FNYEAQ. Trimming shortened V by 2 bases and J by 4 bases, and 9 bases separated the two germline ends. This CDR3 spans 13 amino acids. The CDR3 bases are TGTGCCAGCAGCTTAATTGTAGGGTACGAGCAGTACTTC. Translation: CASSLIVGYEQYF.

This clone was recorded once. The CDR3, as DNA: TGTGCCAGCTCACCACCGGGACTGGGGAACACTGAAGCTTTCTTT. Protein: CASSPPGLGNTEAFF. The chain recombines TRBV18 with TRBJ1-1, with a tentative D call TRBD1 (5 bases). This CDR3 has 15 amino acids. V gave up 0 bases and J gave up 1 base, with 9 bases separating them. CDR1 KGHSH and CDR2 LQKENI come from the germline V gene.

The rearrangement joins TRBV6-1 to TRBJ2-7; TRBD2 aligns across 10 bases. This CDR3 contains 15 residues. CDR1 is MNHNS and CDR2 is SASEGT in the germline V gene. The V and J ends lost 5 bases and 3 bases, in that order; junction bases with no gene match: 7. The CDR3 coding sequence is TGTGCCAGCAGTATACTGACTAGCGGGTACTACGAGCAGTACTTC. Translated: CASSILTSGYYEQYF.

The chain joins TRBV7-2 to TRBJ2-6; TRBD1 agrees at 8 bases. V was clipped by 7 bases and J by 0 bases; unmatched bases: 11. There are 18 residues in the CDR3. The germline gives CDR1 SGHTA, CDR2 FQGNSA. Here the CDR3 reads CASTTMQGALSGANVLTF. DNA of the CDR3: TGTGCCAGCACCACAATGCAGGGGGCTCTCTCTGGGGCCAACGTCCTGACTTTC. Supplemented by reference TRBV7-2 and TRBJ2-6, the full variable domain reads GAGVSQSPSNKVTEKGKDVELRCDPISGHTALYWYRQSLGQGLEFLIYFQGNSAPDKSGLPSDRFSAERTGGSVSTLTIQRTQQEDSAVYLCASTTMQGALSGANVLTFGAGSRLTVL.

The rearrangement links TRBV28 to TRBJ2-1; D gene ambiguous. Looked up from germline, CDR1 is MDHEN and CDR2 is SYDVKM. V was pared by 3 bases and J by 6 bases, with 15 bases between. The CDR3 contains 15 residues. CDR3: CASSLLQSMGNEQFF. CDR3 nucleotides: TGTGCCAGCAGTTTGTTACAGTCGATGGGCAATGAGCAGTTCTTC.

V usage is TRBV15 and J usage is TRBJ1-2; D gene uncertain. Trimming shortened V by 0 bases and J by 10 bases, and 6 bases separated the two germline ends. Per germline, CDR1 LNHNV and CDR2 YYDKDF (reference sequence). CDR3 length: 11 amino acids. CDR3 sequence: CATSRDRIYTF. DNA for the CDR3: TGTGCCACCAGCAGAGATCGAATCTACACCTTC.

The gene calls are TRBV19 and TRBJ2-7; 12 bases are shared with TRBD2. The CDR3 contains 18 residues. Trimming at V came to 4 bases and at J to 3 bases, leaving 13 bases not matched to a gene. Germline V gene sequence: CDR1 LNHDA, CDR2 SQIVND (reference sequence). This CDR3 is CASSKASGRAQNDYEQYF. For the CDR3, the DNA is TGTGCCAGTAGTAAGGCTAGCGGGAGGGCACAAAACGACTACGAGCAGTACTTC.

This chain uses TRBV5-1 with TRBJ2-7, with D perhaps TRBD2 (6 bases). Trimming took off 5 bases at V and 2 bases at J, with 17 bases between the two ends. Looked up from germline, CDR1 is SGHRS and CDR2 is YFSETQ. The CDR3 extends over 15 amino acids. CDR3 protein: CASSQAAGQTYEQYF. CDR3 in DNA: TGCGCCAGCAGTCAGGCCGCGGGGCAGACCTACGAGCAGTACTTC.

This clone was observed a single time. CDR3 DNA sequence: TGTGCCAGCAGCTTGGGGTGGGGGTACAATGAGCAGTTCTTC. Translating it yields CASSLGWGYNEQFF. V is TRBV5-6 and J is TRBJ2-1; the D call may be TRBD1 or TRBD2 (5 bases each). CDR3 size: 14 residues. The V end was cut by 0 bases, the J end by 4 bases, with 8 bases between. Germline CDR1 reads SGHDT; CDR2 reads YYEEEE.

This rearrangement joins TRBV5-4 to TRBJ1-1; D gene uncertain. The germline V and J ends were trimmed by 3 bases and 1 base, with 10 bases remaining between them. This CDR3 region has 14 residues. The V gene's germline CDR1 is SGHNT and CDR2 YYREEE (reference sequence). The CDR3, as DNA: TGTGCCAGCAGCTCTACTGTGGCGAACACTGAAGCTTTCTTT. Its protein product is CASSSTVANTEAFF.

The gene calls are TRBV18 and TRBJ2-3; 9 nucleotides align to TRBD2. The V gene's germline CDR1 is KGHSH and CDR2 LQKENI. This CDR3 contains 16 residues. The junction had 7 bases not matched to a gene; V was cut back by 6 bases and J by 0 bases. This CDR3 reads CASSGVAGGSTDTQYF. In DNA form, the CDR3 reads TGTGCCAGCTCTGGTGTGGCGGGAGGGAGCACAGATACGCAGTATTTT.

This chain joins TRBV6-4 and TRBJ2-7; 7 positions match TRBD2. CDR1 MRHNA and CDR2 SNTAGT come from the germline V gene. The CDR3 is made up of 15 amino acids. The junction had 11 bases not matched to a gene; V was cut back by 7 bases and J by 2 bases. Here the CDR3 reads CASNRRLAIPYEQYF. CDR3 nucleotides: TGTGCCAGCAACAGACGACTAGCTATCCCCTACGAGCAGTACTTC.

The chain uses TRBV15 and TRBJ2-4, with D uncertain. The CDR3 is made up of 16 amino acids. Trimming stripped 1 base from V and 0 bases from J, with 10 bases between. The germline gives CDR1 LNHNV, CDR2 YYDKDF (reference sequence). The DNA of the CDR3 is TGTGCCACCAGCAGAGTTGCGGAACTAGCCAAAAACATTCAGTACTTC. It encodes CATSRVAELAKNIQYF.

The chain carries TRBV2 and TRBJ1-3; TRBD1 aligns across 8 bases. V lost 4 bases, J lost 4 bases, and 9 bases stayed unmatched. The CDR3 length is 16 residues. The germline V gene encodes CDR1 SNHLY and CDR2 FYNNEI. CDR3 nucleotide sequence: TGTGCCAGCAGTGTCCCAACAGGGGGATGGGGAAACACCATATATTTT. This gives the protein CASSVPTGGWGNTIYF.

This chain's CDR3 is CASSQDPATSGVNTGELFF. CDR3 bases: TGTGCCAGCAGCCAAGACCCCGCCACTAGCGGGGTGAACACCGGGGAGCTGTTTTTT. The chain employs TRBV4-2 and TRBJ2-2, with TRBD2 identical over 10 bases. The CDR3 contains 19 residues. Germline CDR1 LGHNA, CDR2 YNFKEQ. Trimming at V came to 0 bases and at J to 1 base, leaving 8 bases not matched to a gene.

The chain links TRBV18 to TRBJ1-1; D is perhaps TRBD1 (5 bases). Germline-derived CDR1 and CDR2 are KGHSH and LQKENI. The V gene lost 3 bases and the J gene lost 3 bases, with 14 bases spanning the gap. This CDR3 comprises 15 residues. As DNA, the CDR3 is TGTGCCAGCTCACCCGAGAGGGGCGCCTACACTGAAGCTTTCTTT. Amino acid sequence: CASSPERGAYTEAFF.

About this clone: Different DNA sequences within this sample yield the same CDR3. This sequence joins TRBV9 and TRBJ1-1; D remains ambiguous. Looked up from germline, CDR1 is SGDLS and CDR2 is YYNGEE. V was trimmed by 0 bases and J by 1 base, leaving 7 bases between them. The CDR3 is 14 amino acids. The CDR3 reads CASSVASANTEAFF. Written as DNA, the CDR3 is TGTGCCAGCAGCGTAGCTTCAGCGAACACTGAAGCTTTCTTT.

This clone is a singleton in its sample. This chain joins TRBV28 and TRBJ1-1; a weak D match, TRBD1 (6 bases). The CDR3 covers 12 residues. V lost 8 bases to trimming and J lost 5 bases, with 12 bases between them. Germline V lookup: CDR1 MDHEN, CDR2 SYDVKM. The CDR3 nucleotides read TGTGCCAGCCGGGACATCAGGACTGAAGCTTTCTTT. Protein: CASRDIRTEAFF.

The chain couples TRBV28 to TRBJ1-2, with 9 bases fitting TRBD1. This CDR3 spans 16 amino acids. The germline V gene encodes CDR1 MDHEN and CDR2 SYDVKM. The V segment lost 3 bases and the J segment 7 bases; nucleotides outside the gene matches: 12. The DNA for the CDR3 is TGTGCCAGCAGTTTCTCTCCCGGGACAGGGTTACGTGGCTACACCTTC. Its protein is CASSFSPGTGLRGYTF.

In nucleotides, the CDR3 is TGTGCCAGCAGCTTGTCCGACAGGGCGGGGGGCTACACCTTC. Protein: CASSLSDRAGGYTF. The chain is built from TRBV5-4 and TRBJ1-2; 7 bases map to TRBD1. CDR1 SGHNT and CDR2 YYREEE come from the germline V gene (reference sequence). The CDR3 spans 14 residues. The trim removed 1 base at V and 8 bases at J, leaving 8 bases unmatched.

V is TRBV10-3 and J is TRBJ1-1; no clear D gene. The CDR3 length is 18 residues. Trimming took off 7 bases at V and 5 bases at J, with 29 bases between the two ends. Germline CDR1 ENHRY, CDR2 SYGVKD. The CDR3 region has the DNA TGTGCCATCAATCAGGAAGAACAAGGGTTTTCGTTGGGGACTGAAGCTTTCTTT. Protein product: CAINQEEQGFSLGTEAFF.